This TCR beta chain is drawn from a study of control samples from healthy donors and cancer patients (dated by TCRdb to 2020 to 2022). Points on this clone: The clone's antigen remains unknown. Per-nucleotide qualities are absent, and no much larger clonotype sits a single base away.

The protocol used for the library was the immunoSEQ multiplex PCR assay. Held by TCRdb, this immuneACCESS table contains in-frame sequences only and omits some clones. Under half of the omission traces to an unresolved V gene where checked; the cause of the rest is unknown. The sample table holds more than 150,000 clones, of which more than 85% were seen once. The ten largest clonotypes hold over 2% of the sample. For CDR1 and CDR2, the germline V gene lists SGHTA and FQGTGA. Germline trimming: 4 bases from V, 7 bases from J; junction bases outside gene matches: 10. The CDR3 sequence holds 17 residues, the cysteine and phenylalanine included. Left in the record is the CDR3 DNA by itself, 51 bases read in frame from the first base.

The source of this sequence is a man aged 50 or older in good health. Sequencing input: blood. The sequence is built from TRBV7-3 and TRBJ2-1, and 13 bases in between align with TRBD2. The CDR3 reads CASSSSTGLAGMNEQFF. The sequence in DNA is TGTGCCAGCAGCTCATCAACGGGACTAGCGGGAATGAATGAGCAGTTCTTC.